A single T cell receptor beta chain is shown here with its context. Method: immunoSEQ multiplex PCR; TCRdb's copy keeps in-frame clones and lacks some. Of approximately 290,000 clones listed, about 91% are singletons. The data belong to a study of blood T cell repertoires in COVID-19. In germline, CDR1 is SGHTA, CDR2 FQGNSA. The ends lost 4 bases at V and 4 bases at J; junction bases unmatched: 2. CDR3 length equals 14 residues. This clonotype originated in a woman aged 55-75 years with acute or convalescent COVID-19. Sequenced material: peripheral blood. The chain joins TRBV7-2 to TRBJ1-5, with 9 bases identical to TRBD1. CDR3 in DNA: TGTGCCAGCAGCTATGGGACAGGGAATCAGCCCCAGCATTTT. This gives the protein CASSYGTGNQPQHF.